The 16 T cell receptor beta chains presented below share a single source sample, sequenced in a study of blood T cell repertoires in COVID-19. Assay: immunoSEQ multiplex PCR; the TCRdb copy retains only in-frame clones and omits some. The table has approximately 300,000 clones, about 82% seen once; the top ten hold under 2%. Sequencing used peripheral blood. These receptors were taken from a woman in her 50s with acute or convalescent COVID-19.

This rearrangement joins TRBV19 to TRBJ1-5; TRBD1 aligns across 7 bases. This CDR3 has 17 amino acids. V dropped 5 bases and J dropped 5; count of bases not matched to a gene: 15. Germline values: CDR1 LNHDA, CDR2 SQIVND (reference sequence). CDR3 in amino acids: CASSLLGLGQADQPQHF. The CDR3 DNA is TGTGCCAGTAGTCTGTTGGGCCTAGGACAGGCGGATCAGCCCCAGCATTTT.

The chain employs TRBV6-6 and TRBJ2-3, with D perhaps matching TRBD1 (5 bases). The germline V gene encodes CDR1 MNHNY and CDR2 SVGAGI (reference sequence). V gave up 2 bases and J gave up 5 bases, with 8 bases separating them. The CDR3 sequence is 13 residues long. This CDR3 reads CASSYQQGDTQYF. As DNA, the CDR3 is TGTGCCAGCAGTTACCAGCAGGGAGATACGCAGTATTTT.

The CDR3 DNA reads as TGTGCCAGCAGCTTGGAAGGTTGGACTAGCATGGTCCGATACAATGAGCAGTTCTTC. Protein: CASSLEGWTSMVRYNEQFF. The rearrangement links TRBV5-4 to TRBJ2-1; the match to TRBD2 covers 8 bases. The CDR3 contains 19 residues. V shed 0 bases and J 4 bases; nucleotides not matched to a gene: 15. Germline V CDR1 and CDR2: SGHNT, YYREEE (reference sequence).

This chain connects TRBV27 to TRBJ2-5; 10 nucleotides match TRBD2. This CDR3 region has 18 residues. V dropped 3 bases and J dropped 4; count of bases not matched to a gene: 14. In germline, CDR1 is MNHEY, CDR2 SMNVEV (reference sequence). This chain's CDR3 is CASSLRLLAGALGETQYF. DNA for the CDR3: TGTGCCAGCAGTTTGCGGTTGCTAGCGGGAGCGTTGGGAGAGACCCAGTACTTC.

The genes are TRBV7-2 and TRBJ2-2; the D gene is possibly TRBD1 (6 bases). Germline values: CDR1 SGHTA, CDR2 FQGNSA. V lost 8 bases and J 4 bases, leaving 11 bases between the germline ends. CDR3 length: 13 residues. Written as DNA, the CDR3 is TGTGCCAGCCAGGGGTTAAGCACCGGGGAGCTGTTTTTT. Translating gives CASQGLSTGELFF.

The rearrangement joins TRBV10-3 to TRBJ2-3, with 15 bases that match TRBD2. There are 19 residues in the CDR3. The germline gives CDR1 ENHRY, CDR2 SYGVKD. V trimming: 7 bases; J trimming: 1 base; junction bases outside the gene matches: 12. In DNA form, the CDR3 reads TGTGCCATCACCATGGGACTAGCGGGAGGAGAGAGGGGCACAGATACGCAGTATTTT. It codes for CAITMGLAGGERGTDTQYF.

The genes are TRBV14 and TRBJ2-7, with a possible D match to TRBD1 (6 bases). This CDR3 contains 18 residues. The V and J ends lost 0 bases and 4 bases respectively, with 22 bases between them. Looked up from germline, CDR1 is SGHDN and CDR2 is FVKESK. The CDR3 loop reads CASSQEISRDIPGYEQYF. CDR3 nucleotides: TGTGCCAGCAGCCAAGAGATCTCTCGGGACATACCCGGTTACGAGCAGTACTTC.

The rearrangement joins TRBV4-1 to TRBJ2-7, with 8 bases that match TRBD1. CDR3 length equals 19 residues. Germline-derived CDR1 and CDR2 are MGHRA and YSYEKL. Trimming removed 0 bases from V and 2 bases from J; junction bases left unmatched: 15. Written as DNA, the CDR3 is TGCGCCAGCAGCCAAGAGGTGGCCGGGACAGGTAACCACCCCTACGAGCAGTACTTC. Translating gives CASSQEVAGTGNHPYEQYF.

The rearrangement uses TRBV7-8 and TRBJ2-5; perhaps TRBD1 as D (6 bases). CDR1 is SGHVS and CDR2 is FQNEAQ in the germline V gene. V shed 5 bases and J shed 4 bases, with 17 bases lying between them. The CDR3 totals 15 residues. The CDR3 here is CASSPPQGIAETQYF. CDR3 DNA: TGTGCCAGCAGCCCACCCCAGGGGATCGCAGAGACCCAGTACTTC.

This chain joins TRBV5-1 and TRBJ2-2; a possible D gene is TRBD2 (5 bases). The CDR3 has 15 residues. CDR1 and CDR2 from the germline V gene are SGHRS and YFSETQ. Deletions cut 4 bases from V and 2 bases from J, with 12 bases between. CDR3 DNA: TGCGCCAGCAGCCCCGGGGTTACCAACACCGGGGAGCTGTTTTTT. Translation gives CASSPGVTNTGELFF.

This sequence joins TRBV7-3 and TRBJ2-1; 14 nucleotides align to TRBD2. This CDR3 comprises 16 residues. Looked up from germline, CDR1 is SGHTA and CDR2 is FQGTGA. V was pared by 5 bases and J by 8 bases, with 8 bases of the junction left unmatched. The DNA for the CDR3 is TGTGCCAGCAGCAGGAGCGGACTAGCGGGAGGAGATGAGCAGTTCTTC. Encoded protein: CASSRSGLAGGDEQFF.

The J gene is TRBJ2-3, the V gene TRBV24-1, with 14 nucleotides matching TRBD2. Per the germline V gene, CDR1 is KGHDR and CDR2 is SFDVKD. The ends lost 4 bases at V and 5 bases at J; junction bases unmatched: 10. This CDR3 has 18 residues. The CDR3 reads CATSDLGTSGSEVDTQYF. CDR3 bases: TGTGCCACCAGTGACCTAGGGACTAGCGGGAGTGAAGTAGATACGCAGTATTTT.

The V call is TRBV27, the J call TRBJ2-7; 9 bases are shared with TRBD2. V dropped 5 bases and J dropped 3; count of bases not matched to a gene: 14. The germline CDR1 and CDR2 sequences are MNHEY and SMNVEV (reference sequence). The CDR3 is made up of 17 amino acids. The CDR3 DNA sequence: TGTGCCAGCAGTATTAGCGGGAGCCCTATTCTTTTCTACGAGCAGTACTTC. It yields the protein CASSISGSPILFYEQYF.

The count of this clone is one. This chain connects TRBV6-5 to TRBJ1-1, with D possibly matching TRBD1 (6 bases). The V gene lost 2 bases and the J gene lost 3 bases, with 10 bases spanning the gap. Germline-derived CDR1 and CDR2 are MNHEY and SVGAGI. The CDR3 contains 14 residues. CDR3 in amino acids: CASSYGGADTEAFF. The CDR3 nucleotides are TGTGCCAGCAGTTACGGGGGCGCGGACACTGAAGCTTTCTTT.

The chain employs TRBV7-3 and TRBJ2-2; D is possibly TRBD2 (5 bases). CDR3 size: 17 residues. Trimming took off 2 bases at V and 4 bases at J, with 17 bases between the two ends. Germline-derived CDR1 and CDR2 are SGHTA and FQGTGA. The CDR3 protein is CASSLVYMGAPTGELFF. The CDR3 nucleotides are TGTGCCAGCAGCTTAGTCTATATGGGAGCCCCCACCGGGGAGCTGTTTTTT.

This clone was detected a few times. This chain links TRBV7-2 with TRBJ2-3; 8 bases match TRBD2. Trimming removed 1 base from V and 3 bases from J; junction bases left unmatched: 3. CDR3 length: 15 amino acids. Germline V lookup: CDR1 SGHTA, CDR2 FQGNSA. This CDR3 reads CASSLGLAGTDTQYF. For the CDR3, the DNA is TGTGCCAGCAGCTTAGGGCTAGCGGGTACAGATACGCAGTATTTT. The entire variable domain, with the rest obtained from reference TRBV7-2 and TRBJ2-3, is as follows: GAGVSQSPSNKVTEKGKDVELRCDPISGHTALYWYRQSLGQGLEFLIYFQGNSAPDKSGLPSDRFSAERTGGSVSTLTIQRTQQEDSAVYLCASSLGLAGTDTQYFGPGTRLTVL.